This T cell receptor beta chain was sequenced during a study of cytomegalovirus exposure and HLA in healthy donors. General study results and limits: Sequencing depth roughly uniform across donors was assumed in presence/absence analyses. The classifier reportedly diagnosed cytomegalovirus status with high specificity and sensitivity.

CDR3 length equals 16 residues. V shed 5 bases and J shed 1 base, with 18 bases lying between them. Germline CDR1 SGHTA, CDR2 FQGNSA. Primers: 60 Vbeta forward and 13 Jbeta reverse. Original data processing: Later, an analysis found 75 million to 90 million unique TCR beta chains, and 8.5 million to 12 million of these were shared. Measured with immunoSEQ multiplex PCR; TCRdb has only the in-frame clones, and not every one. The V and J calls and clone size come from that table; D and trimming were worked out from the DNA. The sample shows more than 80,000 clones, 70% to 80% of them seen only once. As for this clone: Its antigen is as yet unknown.

The specimen sequenced was PBMCs. The chain is built from TRBV7-2 and TRBJ2-7, with a weak D call TRBD2 (5 bases). The sequence was collected from a man aged 55 to 70 in good health and CMV-seronegative. CDR3 sequence: CASSPQAGSRSYEQYF. The CDR3 region has the DNA TGTGCCAGCAGCCCCCAGGCGGGCTCAAGATCCTACGAGCAGTACTTC.